Given below is one T cell receptor (beta chain) in context. Its antigen is not identified. V was clipped by 2 bases and J by 3 bases; unmatched bases: 9. Germline assignment: CDR1 MNHNS and CDR2 SASEGT. CDR3 length: 17 residues. This entry is derived from a study of Ad26.COV2.S vaccination and SARS-CoV-2 variants. Study context: Intramuscular Ad26.COV2.S doses were given once or twice, 56 days apart. General study points: Vaccine and placebo groups showed comparable non-spike TCR breadth. Possibly, TCR breadth and depth analyses underestimated total T cell responses.

Treatment here: roughly 20 received Ad26.COV2.S at low or high dose, single or two shots; 5 received placebo; per-sample allocation not given. After the first vaccine or placebo injection, samples were drawn on day 63. This adult donor, from Boston, was 18-55 years old. Method: immunoSEQ multiplex PCR; TCRdb's copy keeps in-frame clones and lacks some. Among roughly 320,000 clones, approximately 80% were seen once, and the ten largest hold 2% to 2.5%. This clonotype originated in a person between 18 and 59 years old who received the Ad26.COV2.S COVID-19 vaccine or a placebo. Material: peripheral blood, obtained in a trial of Ad26.COV2.S vaccine versus placebo. The chain uses TRBV6-1 and TRBJ2-3, with 9 nucleotides matching TRBD2. This CDR3 is CASSEIWASGATDTQYF. The DNA of the CDR3 is TGTGCCAGCAGTGAAATATGGGCTAGCGGGGCTACAGATACGCAGTATTTT.